This T cell receptor (beta chain) emerged from a study of shared clonotypes between healthy human individuals. Whole-study findings and limits: Larger estimated richness was generally seen in naive subsets than in memory subsets.

V was pared by 2 bases and J by 1 base, with 9 bases between. CDR1 is SGHDT and CDR2 is YYEEEE in the germline V gene. The CDR3 loop spans 14 amino acids. The test was conducted at deep level. The sorted-subset replicate PCRs were given 150 to 200 ng DNA, which is approximately 30,000 T cell genomes. The table came from immunoSEQ multiplex PCR; TCRdb's copy has only in-frame clones and leaves some out. The sample includes around 1.5 million clones, 95% to 99% of them seen just once. Of note for this clone: What it recognizes is unknown.

The sample taken for sequencing was naive CD4+ T cells sorted from blood. Subset reported: CD45RA+ positively selected. This chain links TRBV5-6 with TRBJ1-1, with D tentatively TRBD1 (6 bases). The TCR was taken from a man aged 25 to 40 in good health. In nucleotides, the CDR3 is TGTGCCAGCAGCTTTCAGGACAGGAACACTGAAGCTTTCTTT. Translation: CASSFQDRNTEAFF.